One and the same sample provided the 27 T cell receptor beta chains below, sequenced in a study of blood T cell repertoires in COVID-19. Clones were read by immunoSEQ multiplex PCR, and TCRdb kept only the in-frame ones, dropping some. The data hold some 70,000 clones, with approximately 84% observed a single time. Input material: peripheral blood. All receptors derive from a man aged 50 or older with COVID-19, enrolled during active disease.

V and J are TRBV11-3 and TRBJ1-1, with 7 bases that match TRBD1. This CDR3 contains 12 residues. The ends lost 4 bases at V and 5 bases at J; junction bases unmatched: 1. Germline CDR1 reads SGHNT; CDR2 reads YENEEA. The CDR3 sequence: CASSSGGTEAFF. The CDR3 bases are TGTGCCAGCAGCTCAGGGGGGACTGAAGCTTTCTTT.

The chain employs TRBV11-2 and TRBJ1-1; 9 positions match TRBD1. V was clipped by 5 bases and J by 3 bases; unmatched bases: 10. Germline V lookup: CDR1 SGHAT, CDR2 FQNNGV. This CDR3 has 16 residues. The CDR3 reads CASSRSWTGADTEAFF. The DNA of the CDR3 is TGTGCCAGCAGCCGCTCATGGACAGGGGCGGACACTGAAGCTTTCTTT.

The CDR3 is CASSSRPGGQNTDTQYF. CDR3 DNA: TGTGCCAGCAGCTCCCGCCCAGGGGGCCAGAACACAGATACGCAGTATTTT. V usage is TRBV7-6 and J usage is TRBJ2-3, with TRBD1 matching 8 bases. Germline lookup yields CDR1 SGHVS and CDR2 FNYEAQ. The CDR3 contains 17 residues. V lost 4 bases and J lost 2; bases outside the gene matches: 11.

This clone was observed a few times. The chain links TRBV2 to TRBJ1-4; D is ambiguous. V was shortened by 5 bases and J by 1 base, with 17 bases between the two germline ends. From germline, CDR1 is SNHLY and CDR2 FYNNEI. The CDR3 has 17 amino acids. CDR3 protein: CASSLLSPTVTNEKLFF. The CDR3, as DNA: TGTGCCAGCAGTCTTCTATCCCCTACCGTAACTAATGAAAAACTGTTTTTT.

The J gene is TRBJ2-1, the V gene TRBV2; tentatively, D is TRBD2 (6 bases). Germline lookup yields CDR1 SNHLY and CDR2 FYNNEI. The CDR3 is 14 residues long. Trimming cost V 3 bases and J 4 bases, with 10 bases left between them. The CDR3 reads CASSEGSGYNEQFF. The CDR3 DNA is TGTGCCAGCAGTGAGGGTAGCGGATACAATGAGCAGTTCTTC. Looking up the rest from reference TRBV2 and TRBJ2-1 gives the full variable domain: EPEVTQTPSHQVTQMGQEVILRCVPISNHLYFYWYRQILGQKVEFLVSFYNNEISEKSEIFDDQFSVERPDGSNFTLKIRSTKLEDSAMYFCASSEGSGYNEQFFGPGTRLTVL.

This chain links TRBV9 with TRBJ1-2, with D unclear. This CDR3 is 11 amino acids long. Trimming pared 2 bases from V and 5 bases from J, leaving 4 bases between. Germline lookup yields CDR1 SGDLS and CDR2 YYNGEE. CDR3 residues: CASSVGYGYTF. In DNA form, the CDR3 reads TGTGCCAGCAGCGTCGGGTATGGCTACACCTTC.

The CDR3 nucleotides read TGTGCCAGTAGTTACGGGGCGGGGAGGGGCAATCAGCCCCAGCATTTT. Encoded protein: CASSYGAGRGNQPQHF. The chain combines TRBV19 with TRBJ1-5; D might be TRBD1 (5 bases). Looked up from germline, CDR1 is LNHDA and CDR2 is SQIVND (reference sequence). Between the trimmed V and J ends, which lost 5 bases and 2 bases, there was a span of 16 bases. The CDR3 is 16 residues long. Together with reference TRBV19 and TRBJ1-5, the CDR3 gives the full variable domain: DGGITQSPKYLFRKEGQNVTLSCEQNLNHDAMYWYRQDPGQGLRLIYYSQIVNDFQKGDIAEGYSVSREKKESFPLTVTSAQKNPTAFYLCASSYGAGRGNQPQHFGDGTRLSIL.

V and J are TRBV7-3 and TRBJ2-7, with 7 bases aligning to TRBD1. V trimming: 5 bases; J trimming: 4 bases; junction bases outside the gene matches: 11. CDR1 SGHTA and CDR2 FQGTGA come from the germline V gene. This CDR3 is built from 15 residues. CDR3 sequence: CASSPQPGQNYEQYF. The CDR3 DNA sequence: TGTGCCAGCAGCCCCCAGCCGGGACAGAATTACGAGCAGTACTTC.

The chain links TRBV10-3 to TRBJ1-1; 7 bases line up with TRBD1. In germline, CDR1 is ENHRY, CDR2 SYGVKD. V lost 8 bases, J lost 1 base, and 7 bases stayed unmatched. This CDR3 spans 14 amino acids. CDR3 coding DNA: TGTGCCATCCGAAACAGGGGCCAGAACACTGAAGCTTTCTTT. Amino acid sequence: CAIRNRGQNTEAFF.

This clone was detected once. The chain uses TRBV20-1 and TRBJ1-2, with 10 bases lining up with TRBD1. Germline trimming cut 6 bases from V and 12 bases from J; bases unmatched to any gene: 7. Germline V gene data show CDR1 as DFQATT and CDR2 as SNEGSKA (reference sequence). The CDR3 length is 11 residues. The DNA for the CDR3 is TGCAGTGCCAATGACAGGGGGCTGGACACCTTC. Its translation is CSANDRGLDTF.

J is TRBJ1-6 and V is TRBV7-6, with TRBD1 matching over 9 bases. Germline V CDR1 and CDR2: SGHVS, FNYEAQ. CDR3 length: 15 amino acids. The J segment lost 8 bases and the V segment lost 3 bases, leaving 5 bases of the junction unmatched. DNA of the CDR3: TGTGCCAGCAGCTTGGAACAGGGGGCTGATTCACCCCTCCACTTT. Its protein is CASSLEQGADSPLHF. Based on the CDR3 plus reference TRBV7-6 and TRBJ1-6, the full variable domain is GAGVSQSPRYKVTKRGQDVALRCDPISGHVSLYWYRQALGQGPEFLTYFNYEAQQDKSGLPNDRFSAERPEGSISTLTIQRTEQRDSAMYRCASSLEQGADSPLHFGNGTRLTVT.

V gene TRBV19 combines with J gene TRBJ2-5; perhaps TRBD2 as D (7 bases). CDR1 is LNHDA, CDR2 SQIVND, per germline (reference sequence). Trimming left V 1 base short and J 5 bases short, with 17 bases between. The CDR3 loop spans 16 amino acids. The CDR3 bases are TGTGCCAGTAGTATAGCCGGAGCAGGGGAGGGGGAGACCCAGTACTTC. Translation gives CASSIAGAGEGETQYF.

The chain uses TRBV4-1 and TRBJ2-5; 7 bases are a match to TRBD1. Per the germline V gene, CDR1 is MGHRA and CDR2 is YSYEKL. The CDR3 totals 13 residues. With V trimmed by 2 bases and J by 4 bases, 1 base remained unmatched. The chain's CDR3 is CASSQPGGETQYF. The CDR3 nucleotides read TGCGCCAGCAGCCAACCAGGGGGAGAGACCCAGTACTTC.

This chain joins TRBV27 and TRBJ2-7; no definite D call. This CDR3 has 14 amino acids. Germline values: CDR1 MNHEY, CDR2 SMNVEV (reference sequence). V was cut by 11 bases and J by 0 bases, with 17 bases left in between. As DNA, the CDR3 is TGTGCCTCCCAGGTGGCAGGTGACTCCTACGAGCAGTACTTC. Residues: CASQVAGDSYEQYF.

This clone has more than one count but fewer than ten. Here the CDR3 DNA reads TGTGCCAGCAGCCCAGGGAACACCGGGGAGCTGTTTTTT. Translating gives CASSPGNTGELFF. The chain couples TRBV7-3 to TRBJ2-2; the D is unclear. The CDR3 totals 13 residues. Trimming shortened V by 5 bases and J by 1 base, and 5 bases separated the two germline ends. Germline V lookup: CDR1 SGHTA, CDR2 FQGTGA. The variable domain in full, completed from reference TRBV7-3 and TRBJ2-2, reads GAGVSQTPSNKVTEKGKYVELRCDPISGHTALYWYRQSLGQGPEFLIYFQGTGAADDSGLPNDRFFAVRPEGSVSTLKIQRTERGDSAVYLCASSPGNTGELFFGEGSRLTVL.

The chain links TRBV7-3 to TRBJ2-7; TRBD2 agrees at 7 bases. The CDR3 runs 15 residues. Germline lookup yields CDR1 SGHTA and CDR2 FQGTGA. The ends lost 5 bases at V and 5 bases at J; junction bases unmatched: 12. The CDR3 sequence: CASSEGREWGDEQYF. The CDR3 coding sequence is TGTGCCAGCAGCGAGGGGCGGGAGTGGGGGGACGAGCAGTACTTC.

The rearrangement joins TRBV5-1 to TRBJ2-5, with D possibly being TRBD2 (5 bases). The germline V gene has CDR1 SGHRS and CDR2 YFSETQ. The CDR3 length is 15 residues. The ends were cut back, 0 bases at V and 2 bases at J, with 11 bases in the middle. In nucleotides, the CDR3 is TGCGCCAGCAGCTTGGCCGTGGAGCGGCAAGAGACCCAGTACTTC. Amino acids: CASSLAVERQETQYF.

The chain employs TRBV7-2 and TRBJ2-7; 12 nucleotides align to TRBD2. Looked up from germline, CDR1 is SGHTA and CDR2 is FQGNSA. The CDR3 covers 15 residues. The trim removed 2 bases at V and 1 base at J, leaving 0 bases unmatched. CDR3 nucleotides: TGTGCCAGCAGCTTAACTAGCGGGGGGTCCTACGAGCAGTACTTC. This sequence encodes CASSLTSGGSYEQYF. The full variable domain, in which reference TRBV7-2 and TRBJ2-7 provide the parts outside the CDR3, is GAGVSQSPSNKVTEKGKDVELRCDPISGHTALYWYRQSLGQGLEFLIYFQGNSAPDKSGLPSDRFSAERTGGSVSTLTIQRTQQEDSAVYLCASSLTSGGSYEQYFGPGTRLTVT.

This clone was detected once. J is TRBJ1-2 and V is TRBV11-2; 8 bases agree with TRBD1. V was clipped by 2 bases and J by 5 bases; unmatched bases: 4. Germline V gene lookup returns CDR1 SGHAT and CDR2 FQNNGV. The length of the CDR3 is 14 residues. The CDR3 spells CASSLRQGTYGYTF. The DNA for the CDR3 is TGTGCCAGCAGCTTACGACAGGGGACATATGGCTACACCTTC.

The CDR3 DNA follows: TGTGCCAGCAGCCCTCAGAGCGTCTATGGCTACACCTTC. It translates to CASSPQSVYGYTF. The chain links TRBV5-8 to TRBJ1-2; no clear D gene. Germline-derived CDR1 and CDR2 are SGHTS and YDEGEE. This CDR3 region has 13 residues. V gave up 4 bases and J gave up 4 bases, with 11 bases separating them.

The rearrangement links TRBV7-2 to TRBJ2-5; D might be TRBD1 (5 bases). Trimming cost V 2 bases and J 1 base, with 14 bases left between them. The CDR3 sequence is 16 residues long. Germline assignment: CDR1 SGHTA and CDR2 FQGNSA. The CDR3 coding sequence is TGTGCCAGCAGCTTAAACGGTGGGGCGACCCAAGAGACCCAGTACTTC. Protein sequence: CASSLNGGATQETQYF.

The genes are TRBV30 and TRBJ2-3, with 12 bases aligning to TRBD1. Trimming took 5 bases from V and 4 from J; bases not matched to a gene: 4. This CDR3 has 14 amino acids. Germline V CDR1 and CDR2: GTSNPN, SVGIG (reference sequence). CDR3 residues: CAWGTGGLADTQYF. In DNA, the CDR3 is TGTGCCTGGGGGACAGGGGGCCTGGCAGATACGCAGTATTTT.

V and J are TRBV4-1 and TRBJ1-5; possibly TRBD1 for D (5 bases). The CDR3 runs to 15 residues. V lost 0 bases and J lost 4, with 10 bases in between. The germline V gene has CDR1 MGHRA and CDR2 YSYEKL. This chain's CDR3 is CASSQEGLRNQPQHF. The CDR3 bases are TGCGCCAGCAGCCAAGAGGGACTTCGAAATCAGCCCCAGCATTTT.

J is TRBJ2-7 and V is TRBV6-5; D possibly corresponds to TRBD2 (6 bases). CDR3 size: 14 residues. Looked up from germline, CDR1 is MNHEY and CDR2 is SVGAGI. The V and J ends lost 2 bases and 2 bases respectively, with 10 bases between them. The CDR3 here is CASSYEGGPYEQYF. CDR3 coding DNA: TGTGCCAGCAGTTACGAGGGAGGACCCTACGAGCAGTACTTC.

This clone has only a few counts. The genes are TRBV12-3 or TRBV12-4 and TRBJ2-7, with unresolved D. The CDR3 sequence is 11 residues long. Trimming left V 2 bases short and J 5 bases short, with 4 bases between. The CDR3 here is CASSLFNEQYF. The CDR3 DNA is TGTGCCAGCAGTTTATTTAACGAGCAGTACTTC.

The chain couples TRBV7-9 to TRBJ2-7; TRBD1 aligns across 9 bases. The germline CDR1 and CDR2 sequences are SEHNR and FQNEAQ (reference sequence). The CDR3 has 15 amino acids. The J segment lost 2 bases and the V segment lost 3 bases, leaving 5 bases of the junction unmatched. This CDR3 reads CASSLTTGGPYEQYF. CDR3 coding DNA: TGTGCCAGCAGCTTGACCACAGGGGGCCCCTACGAGCAGTACTTC.

The chain has TRBV10-3 and TRBJ2-3; D is perhaps TRBD1 (6 bases). Germline loops: CDR1 ENHRY, CDR2 SYGVKD. This CDR3 comprises 15 residues. V was pared by 3 bases and J by 4 bases, with 14 bases between. CDR3 nucleotides: TGTGCCATCAGTGACCAACAGGGATTTTCAGATACGCAGTATTTT. Translating it yields CAISDQQGFSDTQYF.